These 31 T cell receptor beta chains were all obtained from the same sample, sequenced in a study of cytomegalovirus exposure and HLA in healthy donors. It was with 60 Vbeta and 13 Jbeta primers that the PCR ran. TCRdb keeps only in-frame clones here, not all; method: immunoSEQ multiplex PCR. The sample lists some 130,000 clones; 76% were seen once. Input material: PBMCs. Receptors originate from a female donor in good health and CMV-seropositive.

The CDR3 DNA follows: TGCGCCAGCAGTGGGGGGGGGACAGGGGTGTCTTCACCCCTCCACTTT. It yields the protein CASSGGGTGVSSPLHF. The chain employs TRBV10-2 and TRBJ1-6; TRBD1 matches at 10 bases. The length of the CDR3 is 16 residues. The V segment lost 4 bases and the J segment 9 bases; nucleotides outside the gene matches: 9. Germline lookup yields CDR1 WSHSY and CDR2 SAAADI.

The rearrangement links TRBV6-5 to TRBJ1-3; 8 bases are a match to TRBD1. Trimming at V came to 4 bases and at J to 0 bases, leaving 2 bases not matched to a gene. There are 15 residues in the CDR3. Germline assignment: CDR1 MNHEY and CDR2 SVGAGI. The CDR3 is CASSSTGGSGNTIYF. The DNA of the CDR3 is TGTGCCAGCAGTTCTACAGGGGGCTCTGGAAACACCATATATTTT.

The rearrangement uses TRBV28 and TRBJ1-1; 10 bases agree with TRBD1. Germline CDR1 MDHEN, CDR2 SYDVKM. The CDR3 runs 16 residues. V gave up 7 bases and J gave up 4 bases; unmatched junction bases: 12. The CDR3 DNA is TGTGCCAGCAAAAAACCGGGACAGGGGAGGGGCACTGAAGCTTTCTTT. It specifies CASKKPGQGRGTEAFF.

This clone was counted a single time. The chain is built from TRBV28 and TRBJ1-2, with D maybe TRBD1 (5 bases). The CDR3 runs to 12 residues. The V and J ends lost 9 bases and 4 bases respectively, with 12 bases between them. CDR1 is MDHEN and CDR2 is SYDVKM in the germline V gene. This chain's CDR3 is CASFDSSYGYTF. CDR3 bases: TGTGCCAGTTTCGACAGCTCCTATGGCTACACCTTC.

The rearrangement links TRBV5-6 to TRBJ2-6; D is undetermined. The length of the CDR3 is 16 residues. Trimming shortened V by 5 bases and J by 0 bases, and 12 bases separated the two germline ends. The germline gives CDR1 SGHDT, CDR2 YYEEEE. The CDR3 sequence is CASRPGYSSGANVLTF. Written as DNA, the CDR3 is TGTGCCAGCAGACCCGGGTACTCCTCTGGGGCCAACGTCCTGACTTTC.

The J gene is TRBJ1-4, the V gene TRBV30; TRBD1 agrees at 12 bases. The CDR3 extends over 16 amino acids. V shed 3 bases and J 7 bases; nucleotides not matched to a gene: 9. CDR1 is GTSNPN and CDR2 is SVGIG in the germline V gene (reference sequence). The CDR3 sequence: CAWRTGTGGFGEKLFF. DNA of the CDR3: TGTGCCTGGAGAACTGGGACAGGGGGCTTTGGTGAAAAACTGTTTTTT.

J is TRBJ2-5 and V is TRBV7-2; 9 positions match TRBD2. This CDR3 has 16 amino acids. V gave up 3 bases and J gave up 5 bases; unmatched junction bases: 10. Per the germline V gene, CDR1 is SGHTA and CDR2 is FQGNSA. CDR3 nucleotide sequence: TGTGCCAGCAGCTTCACGCGGGGGGGCCTCGGCGAGACCCAGTACTTC. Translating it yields CASSFTRGGLGETQYF.

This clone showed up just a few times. The CDR3 reads CASSPDRFGAEQFF. DNA of the CDR3: TGTGCCAGCAGCCCGGACAGGTTTGGTGCTGAGCAGTTCTTC. The chain couples TRBV2 to TRBJ2-1, with 7 nucleotides matching TRBD1. Trimming took 6 bases from V and 9 from J; bases not matched to a gene: 11. The CDR3 sequence is 14 residues long. Germline V gene lookup returns CDR1 SNHLY and CDR2 FYNNEI.

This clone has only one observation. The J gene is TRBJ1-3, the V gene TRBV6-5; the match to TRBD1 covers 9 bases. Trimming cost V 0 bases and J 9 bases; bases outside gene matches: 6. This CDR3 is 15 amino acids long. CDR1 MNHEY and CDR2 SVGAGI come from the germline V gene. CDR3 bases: TGTGCCAGCAGTTACTCGAGACAGGGGGGAGGCACCATATATTTT. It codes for CASSYSRQGGGTIYF.

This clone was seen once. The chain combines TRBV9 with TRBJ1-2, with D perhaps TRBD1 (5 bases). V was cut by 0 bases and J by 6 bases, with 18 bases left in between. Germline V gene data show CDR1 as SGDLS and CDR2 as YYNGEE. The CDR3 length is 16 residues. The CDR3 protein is CASSVDLQGERDGYTF. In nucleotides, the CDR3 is TGTGCCAGCAGCGTAGATTTGCAGGGTGAGCGAGATGGCTACACCTTC.

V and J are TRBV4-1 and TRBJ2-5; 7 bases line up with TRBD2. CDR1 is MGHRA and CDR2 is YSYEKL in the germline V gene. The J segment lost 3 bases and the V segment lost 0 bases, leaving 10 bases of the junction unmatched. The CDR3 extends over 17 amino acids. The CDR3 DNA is TGCGCCAGCAGCCAAGAAGGAAGCGGGACCCCGAAAGAGACCCAGTACTTC. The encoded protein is CASSQEGSGTPKETQYF.

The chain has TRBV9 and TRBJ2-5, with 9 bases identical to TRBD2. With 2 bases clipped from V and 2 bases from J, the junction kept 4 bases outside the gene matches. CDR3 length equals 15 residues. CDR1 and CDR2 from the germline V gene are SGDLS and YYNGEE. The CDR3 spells CASSVSSGSQETQYF. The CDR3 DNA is TGTGCCAGCAGCGTTAGTAGCGGGAGTCAAGAGACCCAGTACTTC.

CDR3 DNA sequence: TGTGCCAGCAGCTTACTCTTCCGAATCAGTTATGGCTACACCTTC. Amino acids: CASSLLFRISYGYTF. This rearrangement joins TRBV7-9 to TRBJ1-2; D remains unclear. The CDR3 has 15 residues. V lost 2 bases, J lost 5 bases, and 15 bases lay in between. CDR1 and CDR2 from the germline V gene are SEHNR and FQNEAQ (reference sequence). Drawing the rest from reference TRBV7-9 and TRBJ1-2, the complete variable domain is DTGVSQNPRHKITKRGQNVTFRCDPISEHNRLYWYRQTLGQGPEFLTYFQNEAQLEKSRLLSDRFSAERPKGSFSTLEIQRTEQGDSAMYLCASSLLFRISYGYTFGSGTRLTVV.

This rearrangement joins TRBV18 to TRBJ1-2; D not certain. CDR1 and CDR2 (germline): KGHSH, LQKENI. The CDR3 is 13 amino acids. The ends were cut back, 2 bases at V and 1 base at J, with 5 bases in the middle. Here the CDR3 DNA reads TGTGCCAGCTCACCAGACAATAACTATGGCTACACCTTC. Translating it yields CASSPDNNYGYTF.

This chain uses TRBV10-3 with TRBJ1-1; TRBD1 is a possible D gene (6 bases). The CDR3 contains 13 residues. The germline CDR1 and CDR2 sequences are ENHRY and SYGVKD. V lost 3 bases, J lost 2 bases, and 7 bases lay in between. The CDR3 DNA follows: TGTGCCATCAGTGACAGGGGCAACACTGAAGCTTTCTTT. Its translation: CAISDRGNTEAFF.

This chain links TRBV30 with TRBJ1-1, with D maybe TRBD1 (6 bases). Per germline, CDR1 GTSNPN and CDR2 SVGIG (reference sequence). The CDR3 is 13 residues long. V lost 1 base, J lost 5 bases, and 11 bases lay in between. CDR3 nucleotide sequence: TGTGCCTGGAGTGGTGGGGGCGGGACTGAAGCTTTCTTT. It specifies CAWSGGGGTEAFF.

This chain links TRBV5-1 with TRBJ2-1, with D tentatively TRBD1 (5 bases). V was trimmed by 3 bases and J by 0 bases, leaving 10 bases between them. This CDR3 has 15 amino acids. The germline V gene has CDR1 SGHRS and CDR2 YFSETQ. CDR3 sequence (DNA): TGCGCCAGCAGCTCCGGACAACTCTCCTACAATGAGCAGTTCTTC. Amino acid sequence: CASSSGQLSYNEQFF.

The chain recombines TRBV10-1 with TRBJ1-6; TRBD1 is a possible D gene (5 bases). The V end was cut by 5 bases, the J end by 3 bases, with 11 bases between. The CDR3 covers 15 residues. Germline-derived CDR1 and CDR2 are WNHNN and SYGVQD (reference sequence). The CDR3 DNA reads TGCGCCAGCAGTCCCGACAGAATCTATAATTCACCCCTCCACTTT. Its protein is CASSPDRIYNSPLHF.

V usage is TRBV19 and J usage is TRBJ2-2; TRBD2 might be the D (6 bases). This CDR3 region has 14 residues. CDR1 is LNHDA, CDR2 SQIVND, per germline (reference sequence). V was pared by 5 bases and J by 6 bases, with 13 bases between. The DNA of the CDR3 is TGTGCCAGTAGTCCGGGTAGCGGCTCCGGGGAGCTGTTTTTT. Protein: CASSPGSGSGELFF.

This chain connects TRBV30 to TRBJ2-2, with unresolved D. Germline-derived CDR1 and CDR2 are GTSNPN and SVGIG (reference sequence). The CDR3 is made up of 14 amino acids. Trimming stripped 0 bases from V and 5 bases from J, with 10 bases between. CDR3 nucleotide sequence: TGTGCCTGGAGTGTGCGGTTAGTTACCGGGGAGCTGTTTTTT. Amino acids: CAWSVRLVTGELFF.

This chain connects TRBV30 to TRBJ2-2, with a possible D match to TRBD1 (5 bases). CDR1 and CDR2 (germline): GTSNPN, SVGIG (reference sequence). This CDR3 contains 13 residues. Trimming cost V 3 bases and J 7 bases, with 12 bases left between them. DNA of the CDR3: TGTGCCTGGAGCGGACAAAGCATCGGGGAGCTGTTTTTT. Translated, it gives CAWSGQSIGELFF. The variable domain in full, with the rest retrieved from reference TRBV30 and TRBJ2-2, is SQTIHQWPATLVQPVGSPLSLECTVEGTSNPNLYWYRQAAGRGLQLLFYSVGIGQISSEVPQNLSASRPQDRQFILSSKKLLLSDSGFYLCAWSGQSIGELFFGEGSRLTVL.

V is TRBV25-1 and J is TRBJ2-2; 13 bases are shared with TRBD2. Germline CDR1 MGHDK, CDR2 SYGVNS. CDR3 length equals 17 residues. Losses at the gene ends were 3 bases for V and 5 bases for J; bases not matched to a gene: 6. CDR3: CASSEPGLAGVTGELFF. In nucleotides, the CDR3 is TGTGCCAGCAGTGAGCCCGGACTAGCGGGAGTAACCGGGGAGCTGTTTTTT.

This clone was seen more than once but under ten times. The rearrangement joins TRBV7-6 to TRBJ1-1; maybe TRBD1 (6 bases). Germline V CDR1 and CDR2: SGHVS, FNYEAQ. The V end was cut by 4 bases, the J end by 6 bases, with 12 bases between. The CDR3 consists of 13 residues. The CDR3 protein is CASSSTQGSEAFF. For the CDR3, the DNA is TGTGCCAGCAGCTCTACACAGGGCTCTGAAGCTTTCTTT.

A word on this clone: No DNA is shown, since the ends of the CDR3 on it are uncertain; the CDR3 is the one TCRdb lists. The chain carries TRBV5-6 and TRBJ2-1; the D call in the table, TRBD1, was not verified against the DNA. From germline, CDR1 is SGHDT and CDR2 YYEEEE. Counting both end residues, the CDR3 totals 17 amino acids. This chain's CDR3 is CASSVISLDRAYNEQFF.

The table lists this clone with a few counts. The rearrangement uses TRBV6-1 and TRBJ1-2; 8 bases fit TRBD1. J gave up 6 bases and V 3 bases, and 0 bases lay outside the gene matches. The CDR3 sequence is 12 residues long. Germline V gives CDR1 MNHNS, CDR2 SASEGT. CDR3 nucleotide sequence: TGTGCCAGCAGTGAGACAGGGGATGGCTACACCTTC. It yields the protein CASSETGDGYTF.

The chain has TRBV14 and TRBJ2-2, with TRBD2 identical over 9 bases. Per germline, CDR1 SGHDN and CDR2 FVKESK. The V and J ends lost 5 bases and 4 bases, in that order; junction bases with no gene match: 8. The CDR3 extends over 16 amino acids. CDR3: CASSSFSGGSTGELFF. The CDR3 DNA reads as TGTGCCAGCAGCTCATTCAGCGGGGGGAGCACCGGGGAGCTGTTTTTT.

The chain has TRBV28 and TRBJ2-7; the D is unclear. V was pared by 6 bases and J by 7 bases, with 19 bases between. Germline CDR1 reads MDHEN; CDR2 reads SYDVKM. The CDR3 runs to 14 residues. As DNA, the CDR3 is TGTGCCAGCAGCCCAGACCCAGGTTTGAGAGAGCAGTACTTC. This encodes CASSPDPGLREQYF.

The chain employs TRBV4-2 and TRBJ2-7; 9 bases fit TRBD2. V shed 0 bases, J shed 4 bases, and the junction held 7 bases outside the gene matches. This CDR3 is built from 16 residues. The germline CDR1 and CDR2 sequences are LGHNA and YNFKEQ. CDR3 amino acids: CASSQEGASGTYEQYF. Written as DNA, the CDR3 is TGTGCCAGCAGCCAAGAAGGAGCTAGCGGGACATACGAGCAGTACTTC.

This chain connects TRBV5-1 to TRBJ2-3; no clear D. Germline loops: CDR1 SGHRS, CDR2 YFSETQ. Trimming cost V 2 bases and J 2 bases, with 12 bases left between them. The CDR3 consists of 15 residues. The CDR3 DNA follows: TGCGCCAGCAGCTTCCAGACTCCCAACACAGATACGCAGTATTTT. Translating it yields CASSFQTPNTDTQYF.

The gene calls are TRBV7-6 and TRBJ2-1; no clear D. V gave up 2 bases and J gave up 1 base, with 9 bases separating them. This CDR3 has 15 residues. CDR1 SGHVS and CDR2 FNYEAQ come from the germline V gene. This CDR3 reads CASSLPGTSYNEQFF. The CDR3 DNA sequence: TGTGCCAGCAGCTTACCGGGTACTTCCTACAATGAGCAGTTCTTC.

This CDR3 reads CASSLSRPDTQYF. The CDR3 DNA sequence: TGTGCCAGCAGTTTATCGAGGCCAGATACGCAGTATTTT. The V gene is TRBV27, the J gene TRBJ2-3; D uncertain. This CDR3 spans 13 amino acids. The V gene's germline CDR1 is MNHEY and CDR2 SMNVEV (reference sequence). The germline V and J ends were trimmed by 0 bases and 4 bases, with 5 bases remaining between them.